This T cell receptor (beta chain) emerged from a study of shared clonotypes between healthy human individuals. At the level of the study: Used for every donor were three CD4 naive, three CD4 memory, two CD8 naive and one CD8 memory plate. Overall study findings and caveats: What rarefaction showed was incomplete sorted-subset sequencing despite large depth.

Details on this clone: Its specificity is unknown.

Only in-frame clones appear in the TCRdb table, and some are missing; sequencing was by immunoSEQ multiplex PCR. The sample carries approximately 940,000 clones, approximately 80% recorded once. Study donors comprised healthy, HIV-negative adults devoid of recent acute infection or vaccination. The CDR3 is 16 residues long. Germline values: CDR1 SGHTA, CDR2 FQGTGA. The V end lost 2 bases, the J end lost 5 bases, and 18 bases lay between the germline ends. Sequenced: memory CD4+ T cells sorted from blood. Documented subset: CD45RA-negative fraction. This TCR derives from a man aged 18 to 30 in good health. The chain joins TRBV7-3 to TRBJ2-5, with D possibly called TRBD1 or TRBD2 (6 bases each). DNA for the CDR3: TGTGCCAGCAGCTTAGAGCCCGGGGGCCCACGGGAGACCCAGTACTTC. This translates into CASSLEPGGPRETQYF.